This TCR beta chain emerged from a study of cytomegalovirus exposure and HLA in healthy donors. Across the study: The approximately 110 validation repertoires used a platform that matched the one used for the approximately 700 first-cohort repertoires, as a later analysis reported. Study results and caveats: Most TCRs appeared rarely, but some public TCRs recurred in many donors. Later, an analysis found that TCR clusters from the first cohort tended to co-occur in the 130 or so validation repertoires.

The table came from immunoSEQ multiplex PCR; TCRdb's copy has only in-frame clones and leaves some out. This table has some 200,000 clones, 75% to 95% appearing once. This CDR3 region has 14 residues. V lost 6 bases, J lost 6 bases, and 11 bases stayed unmatched. In germline, CDR1 is SNHLY, CDR2 FYNNEI. About this clone itself: Its antigen is still unknown.

This sequence was found in a woman between 18 and 29 years old in good health and CMV-seronegative. Input material: PBMCs. This chain joins TRBV2 and TRBJ2-7, with 7 bases lining up with TRBD1. The chain's CDR3 is CASSPTFTGVEQYF. Written as DNA, the CDR3 is TGTGCCAGCAGCCCTACCTTTACAGGGGTCGAGCAGTACTTC.